These T cell receptor beta chains were read from a single sample in a study of beta chain features in type 1 diabetes. Sequencing used immunoSEQ multiplex PCR; TCRdb keeps in-frame clones, though not all of them. The sample records 150,000 or so clones, roughly a tenth being singletons. The specimen sequenced was central memory CD4+ T cells from blood. The receptors derive from a man between 18 and 29 years old in good health. Both conserved end residues are part of each CDR3. Each record gives: V gene, CDR3 length, J gene, CDR3 protein.

V gene: TRBV7-2
CDR3 length: 15
J gene: TRBJ1-2
CDR3 protein: CASSPGTGVGYGYTF

V gene: TRBV30
CDR3 length: 14
J gene: TRBJ1-6
CDR3 protein: CAWSGEAYNSPLHF

V gene: TRBV20-1
CDR3 length: 11
J gene: TRBJ1-1
CDR3 protein: CSAGQNTEAFF

V gene: TRBV29-1
CDR3 length: 17
J gene: TRBJ2-7
CDR3 protein: CSVGSFANRGLSYEQYF

V gene: TRBV30
CDR3 length: 15
J gene: TRBJ1-2
CDR3 protein: CAWGRQGSNGYGYTF

V gene: TRBV27
CDR3 length: 14
J gene: TRBJ2-1
CDR3 protein: CASRRTGANNEQFF

V gene: TRBV30
CDR3 length: 13
J gene: TRBJ2-1
CDR3 protein: CAAQGSSYNEQFF

V gene: TRBV4-1
CDR3 length: 15
J gene: TRBJ1-5
CDR3 protein: CASSQDRGGRQPQHF

V gene: TRBV5-1
CDR3 length: 17
J gene: TRBJ1-1
CDR3 protein: CASSTRQGAGINTEAFF

V gene: TRBV7-6
CDR3 length: 14
J gene: TRBJ2-3
CDR3 protein: CASSLDPGAHTQYF

V gene: TRBV5-1
CDR3 length: 16
J gene: TRBJ2-6
CDR3 protein: CASSMGAGPGANVLTF

V gene: TRBV11-2
CDR3 length: 13
J gene: TRBJ1-4
CDR3 protein: CASSSEPWEKLFF

V gene: TRBV27
CDR3 length: 16
J gene: TRBJ2-7
CDR3 protein: CASSLSGYFGGHEQYF

V gene: TRBV6-5
CDR3 length: 14
J gene: TRBJ1-5
CDR3 protein: CASQGAQGHQPQHF

V gene: TRBV4-1
CDR3 length: 16
J gene: TRBJ2-2
CDR3 protein: CASSQGSGNEVRELFF

V gene: TRBV7-9
CDR3 length: 15
J gene: TRBJ1-2
CDR3 protein: CASSLASQGEYGYTF

V gene: TRBV19
CDR3 length: 13
J gene: TRBJ2-2
CDR3 protein: CASSPGGNGELFF

V gene: TRBV28
CDR3 length: 16
J gene: TRBJ2-1
CDR3 protein: CASSLGGGAIYNEQFF

V gene: TRBV5-1
CDR3 length: 17
J gene: TRBJ1-4
CDR3 protein: CASSFGPTAPTNEKLFF

V gene: TRBV6-6
CDR3 length: 14
J gene: TRBJ1-6
CDR3 protein: CASSPGTGYSPLHF

V gene: TRBV2
CDR3 length: 14
J gene: TRBJ1-5
CDR3 protein: CASNRQGLEQPQHF

V gene: TRBV4-1
CDR3 length: 16
J gene: TRBJ2-3
CDR3 protein: CASSQAGGAERDTQYF

V gene: TRBV27
CDR3 length: 14
J gene: TRBJ1-6
CDR3 protein: CASSRGQGGSPLHF

V gene: TRBV9
CDR3 length: 15
J gene: TRBJ2-1
CDR3 protein: CASTLPGSGDNEQFF